This T cell receptor (beta chain) comes out of a study of blood T cell repertoires in COVID-19. The study recruited people aged 18 to 89 years across approximately 25 US areas. This CDR3 spans 12 amino acids. Per germline, CDR1 MNHEY and CDR2 SMNVEV (reference sequence). Deletions cut 6 bases from V and 2 bases from J, with 7 bases between. TCRdb's copy holds only in-frame clones and misses some; the assay was immunoSEQ multiplex PCR. The data contain about 250,000 clones, approximately 88% of them seen just once; the ten biggest clones take up over 2.5%. The receptor's source is a woman aged 40 to 50 who had been exposed to COVID-19. The specimen was PBMCs or T cells enriched from blood (not recorded which). The chain links TRBV27 to TRBJ1-1; D is ambiguous. CDR3 nucleotide sequence: TGTGCCAGCAGCCGACTTAACACTGAAGCTTTCTTT. Translating gives CASSRLNTEAFF.